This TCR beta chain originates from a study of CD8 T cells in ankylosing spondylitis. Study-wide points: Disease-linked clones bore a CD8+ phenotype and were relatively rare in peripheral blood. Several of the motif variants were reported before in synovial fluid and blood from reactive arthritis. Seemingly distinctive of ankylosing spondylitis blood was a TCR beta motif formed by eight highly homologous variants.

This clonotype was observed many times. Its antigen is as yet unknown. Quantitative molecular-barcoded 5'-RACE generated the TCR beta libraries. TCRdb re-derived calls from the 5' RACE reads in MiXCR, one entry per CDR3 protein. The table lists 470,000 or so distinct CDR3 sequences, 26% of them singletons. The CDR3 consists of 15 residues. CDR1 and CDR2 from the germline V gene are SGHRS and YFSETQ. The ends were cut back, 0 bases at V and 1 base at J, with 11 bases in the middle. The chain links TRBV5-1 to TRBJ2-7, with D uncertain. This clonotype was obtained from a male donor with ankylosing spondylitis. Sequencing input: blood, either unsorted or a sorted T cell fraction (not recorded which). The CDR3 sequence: CASSLAGPESYEQYF. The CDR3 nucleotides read TGCGCCAGCAGCTTGGCCGGCCCAGAATCCTACGAGCAGTACTTC.